This T cell receptor (beta chain) was captured in a study of STAT3 mutations in large granular lymphocyte leukemia. For the study at large: Roughly half the longitudinally sequenced T-LGLL patients had canonical STAT3 mutations. Study-level results: Variable sampling intervals and differing treatment regimens complicated linking therapy response to TCR clonal burden changes. All newly emerging clones after therapy were STAT3 wild type. Every T-LGLL patient had at least one immunodominant TCRbeta clonotype.

Trimming took off 1 base at V and 4 bases at J, with 11 bases between the two ends. The CDR3 is 14 residues long. Germline values: CDR1 GTSNPN, CDR2 SVGIG (reference sequence). The assay was immunoSEQ multiplex PCR, and TCRdb's table has in-frame clones only and misses some. Of several thousand clones in the sample, about two fifths were seen once. Remarks on this clone: Antigen unknown.

This clonotype was sampled from a man between 60 and 75 years old with T-cell large granular lymphocyte leukemia. Some clones in this sample may be carry-over from other donors' samples. The source material was peripheral blood mononuclear cells. The rearrangement joins TRBV30 to TRBJ1-5, with a tentative D call TRBD1 (5 bases). Here the CDR3 DNA reads TGTGCCTGGAGTGAGGTGGGGGGAAATCAGCCCCAGCATTTT. It encodes CAWSEVGGNQPQHF.